The next 24 T cell receptor beta chains were all read from a single sample in a study of blood T cell repertoires in COVID-19. Only in-frame clones appear in the TCRdb table, and some are missing; sequencing was by immunoSEQ multiplex PCR. The top ten hold approximately 4% of the sample, which has roughly 330,000 clones, approximately 87% seen once. The sample taken for sequencing was peripheral blood. Receptor source: a woman aged 45-59 years with active or convalescent COVID-19.

This chain links TRBV30 with TRBJ1-2; D possibly corresponds to TRBD1 (5 bases). The V end was cut by 2 bases, the J end by 2 bases, with 15 bases between. Germline-derived CDR1 and CDR2 are GTSNPN and SVGIG (reference sequence). The CDR3 totals 15 residues. The CDR3 protein is CAWSPADRINYGYTF. CDR3 DNA sequence: TGTGCCTGGAGTCCCGCAGACAGAATAAACTATGGCTACACCTTC.

Of note for this clone: A much larger clone is a single base away; this may be a read error. V is TRBV27 and J is TRBJ1-6; 7 bases are shared with TRBD1. CDR3 length equals 14 residues. Germline trimming cut 6 bases from V and 5 bases from J; bases unmatched to any gene: 4. Germline V gene lookup returns CDR1 MNHEY and CDR2 SMNVEV (reference sequence). CDR3 sequence (DNA): TGTGCCAGCAGCCAGACAGGGAATAATTCACCCCTCCACTTT. Translating gives CASSQTGNNSPLHF.

The rearrangement joins TRBV29-1 to TRBJ2-7; 9 nucleotides agree with TRBD1. The CDR3 covers 13 residues. The germline V gene encodes CDR1 SQVTM and CDR2 ANQGSEA. Unmatched junction bases numbered 4, after V lost 3 bases and J lost 4 bases. The DNA of the CDR3 is TGCAGCGTTGAGGAGGACAGGGGTTACGAGCAGTACTTC. This translates into CSVEEDRGYEQYF.

In this sample, this clone turned up a few times. The chain uses TRBV27 and TRBJ1-2; 7 positions match TRBD1. The CDR3 totals 12 residues. With 5 bases clipped from V and 8 bases from J, the junction kept 5 bases outside the gene matches. Germline V gene lookup returns CDR1 MNHEY and CDR2 SMNVEV (reference sequence). CDR3 sequence reads: CASSPQGGGYTF. CDR3 bases: TGTGCCAGCAGTCCCCAGGGGGGAGGCTACACCTTC.

The gene calls are TRBV18 and TRBJ1-4; D is undetermined. The V gene lost 1 base and the J gene lost 5 bases, with 5 bases spanning the gap. Germline V gene lookup returns CDR1 KGHSH and CDR2 LQKENI. This CDR3 contains 13 residues. CDR3 in amino acids: CASSPQENEKLFF. In nucleotides, the CDR3 is TGTGCCAGCTCACCACAGGAGAATGAAAAACTGTTTTTT.

The gene calls are TRBV28 and TRBJ1-2; D is ambiguous. The V and J ends lost 8 bases and 4 bases respectively, with 11 bases between them. The germline gives CDR1 MDHEN, CDR2 SYDVKM. The CDR3 covers 12 residues. As DNA, the CDR3 is TGTGCCAGCGGAGGTAACTCCTATGGCTACACCTTC. As protein: CASGGNSYGYTF.

The chain recombines TRBV3-1 (or the pseudogene TRBV3-2) with TRBJ1-4; a possible D gene is TRBD1 (6 bases). The V end was cut by 0 bases, the J end by 7 bases, with 21 bases between. The length of the CDR3 is 18 residues. Germline CDR1 is LGHDT and CDR2 is YNNKEL (reference sequence). The chain's CDR3 is CASSQEFSSTGFSEKLFF. CDR3 nucleotides: TGTGCCAGCAGCCAAGAATTTAGCTCGACAGGATTCAGTGAAAAACTGTTTTTT.

V is TRBV25-1 and J is TRBJ1-1; TRBD1 is a possible D gene (5 bases). The CDR3 totals 14 residues. V lost 1 base and J lost 1, with 7 bases in between. CDR1 and CDR2 from the germline V gene are MGHDK and SYGVNS. CDR3 DNA sequence: TGTGCCAGCAGTGAATTAACAGGGAACACTGAAGCTTTCTTT. This codes for CASSELTGNTEAFF.

Written as DNA, the CDR3 is TGTGCCAGCTCACCACCATTAGGGGGTGAAGCTTTCTTT. It yields the protein CASSPPLGGEAFF. The chain has TRBV18 and TRBJ1-1, with D perhaps matching TRBD1 (6 bases). This CDR3 spans 13 amino acids. Germline V gene lookup returns CDR1 KGHSH and CDR2 LQKENI. Trimming shortened V by 0 bases and J by 7 bases, and 9 bases separated the two germline ends.

V usage is TRBV4-2 and J usage is TRBJ1-5, with TRBD1 matching 12 bases. CDR3 length: 17 amino acids. Germline loops: CDR1 LGHNA, CDR2 YNFKEQ. The junction had 4 bases not matched to a gene; V was cut back by 4 bases and J by 0 bases. The CDR3 DNA reads as TGTGCCAGCAGCCCCGGGACAGGGGGCTATAGCAATCAGCCCCAGCATTTT. It specifies CASSPGTGGYSNQPQHF.

This clone appeared a few times. The chain combines TRBV29-1 with TRBJ2-7; 11 bases fit TRBD2. This CDR3 has 13 residues. Germline loops: CDR1 SQVTM, CDR2 ANQGSEA. J gave up 3 bases and V 6 bases, and 4 bases lay outside the gene matches. The CDR3 sequence: CSVRLAGFYEQYF. In DNA, the CDR3 is TGCAGCGTCCGACTAGCGGGGTTCTACGAGCAGTACTTC.

This chain connects TRBV11-2 to TRBJ2-3; TRBD1 aligns across 11 bases. The CDR3 has 16 amino acids. Germline V CDR1 and CDR2: SGHAT, FQNNGV. V lost 4 bases, J lost 3 bases, and 6 bases stayed unmatched. CDR3 residues: CASSSAWDRGTDTQYF. CDR3 DNA: TGTGCCAGCAGCTCCGCTTGGGACAGGGGGACAGATACGCAGTATTTT.

The genes are TRBV25-1 and TRBJ2-5, with D perhaps matching TRBD1 (5 bases). CDR1 MGHDK and CDR2 SYGVNS come from the germline V gene. CDR3 length: 14 residues. Trimming removed 4 bases at V and 3 bases at J, with 12 bases between. The CDR3 sequence: CASSGRTQKETQYF. The CDR3 DNA sequence: TGTGCCAGCAGTGGTCGGACACAAAAAGAGACCCAGTACTTC.

The chain has TRBV28 and TRBJ1-2; D call uncertain. Trimming left V 6 bases short and J 8 bases short, with 25 bases between. The germline V gene encodes CDR1 MDHEN and CDR2 SYDVKM. CDR3 size: 16 residues. CDR3 DNA: TGTGCCAGCAGCCCGAGGCCAGCAAACCTTGGCGGAGGCTACACCTTC. It is translated as CASSPRPANLGGGYTF.

This clone was counted once. The chain links TRBV6-2 or TRBV6-3 to TRBJ1-5; D gene ambiguous. The CDR3 is made up of 19 amino acids. V dropped 0 bases and J dropped 2 bases, with 20 bases sitting between them. Per germline, CDR1 MNHEY and CDR2 SVGEGT. The CDR3: CASSYSILVGWEGNQPQHF. In nucleotides, the CDR3 is TGTGCCAGCAGTTACTCAATTTTGGTCGGCTGGGAGGGCAATCAGCCCCAGCATTTT.

This clone was seen just once. V is TRBV11-3 and J is TRBJ2-5, with TRBD2 matching over 8 bases. J was trimmed by 4 bases and V by 1 base; bases with no gene match: 2. Germline-derived CDR1 and CDR2 are SGHNT and YENEEA. This CDR3 has 14 amino acids. The CDR3 loop is CASSLGRGGETQYF. CDR3 DNA: TGTGCCAGCAGCTTAGGACGGGGGGGAGAGACCCAGTACTTC.

V and J are TRBV5-1 and TRBJ1-1; tentative D call: TRBD1 (6 bases). V was clipped by 4 bases and J by 7 bases, with 14 bases between them. Per germline, CDR1 SGHRS and CDR2 YFSETQ. This CDR3 comprises 13 residues. The CDR3 region is CASSTGTADEAFF. The CDR3 DNA sequence: TGCGCCAGCAGCACAGGGACGGCTGATGAAGCTTTCTTT.

V gene TRBV3-1 (or the pseudogene TRBV3-2) combines with J gene TRBJ2-3, with 8 bases matching TRBD1. V lost 4 bases to trimming and J lost 2 bases; unmatched junction nucleotides: 5. Germline V gene data show CDR1 as LGHDT and CDR2 as YNNKEL (reference sequence). The CDR3 contains 15 residues. This CDR3 is CASSPRDRSTDTQYF. CDR3 nucleotides: TGTGCCAGCAGCCCGAGGGACAGGTCCACAGATACGCAGTATTTT.

J is TRBJ1-4 and V is TRBV7-2; D is possibly TRBD1 (5 bases). Deletions cut 2 bases from V and 4 bases from J, with 14 bases between. Germline lookup yields CDR1 SGHTA and CDR2 FQGNSA. This CDR3 is built from 16 residues. CDR3 nucleotides: TGTGCCAGCAGCTTACATGGGGCGGAGAATAATGAAAAACTGTTTTTT. As protein: CASSLHGAENNEKLFF.

This clone was seen a few times. This chain links TRBV5-1 with TRBJ2-1, with no clear D. The germline V gene has CDR1 SGHRS and CDR2 YFSETQ. V lost 4 bases to trimming and J lost 0 bases, with 11 bases between them. The CDR3 is 15 residues long. The CDR3 region is CASSLVLSSYNEQFF. The DNA of the CDR3 is TGCGCCAGCAGCCTCGTACTTTCCTCCTACAATGAGCAGTTCTTC. Based on the CDR3 plus reference TRBV5-1 and TRBJ2-1, the full variable domain is KAGVTQTPRYLIKTRGQQVTLSCSPISGHRSVSWYQQTPGQGLQFLFEYFSETQRNKGNFPGRFSGRQFSNSRSEMNVSTLELGDSALYLCASSLVLSSYNEQFFGPGTRLTVL.

The CDR3 DNA sequence: TGTGCCAGCAGTTTAGGGGGGTTTAATCAGCCCCAGCATTTT. It encodes CASSLGGFNQPQHF. This chain uses TRBV27 with TRBJ1-5; tentative D call: TRBD1 (5 bases). The CDR3 has 14 residues. V dropped 2 bases and J dropped 4 bases, with 9 bases sitting between them. CDR1 is MNHEY, CDR2 SMNVEV, per germline (reference sequence).

The J gene is TRBJ2-7, the V gene TRBV6-6, with 9 nucleotides matching TRBD2. The germline V gene has CDR1 MNHNY and CDR2 SVGAGI (reference sequence). Trimming removed 5 bases from V and 0 bases from J; junction bases left unmatched: 11. The CDR3 runs 17 residues. CDR3 amino acids: CASSQTGLAGRSYEQYF. CDR3 DNA sequence: TGTGCCAGCAGTCAAACAGGGCTAGCGGGACGCTCCTACGAGCAGTACTTC.

This clone occurred once. The chain employs TRBV12-5 and TRBJ1-1; D is unresolved. V was shortened by 0 bases and J by 7 bases, with 12 bases between the two germline ends. Germline assignment: CDR1 LGHNT and CDR2 FRNRAP. This CDR3 contains 14 residues. The CDR3 sequence is CASGLVPVLNEAFF. In DNA form, the CDR3 reads TGTGCTAGTGGTTTGGTACCGGTTCTGAATGAAGCTTTCTTT.

The chain links TRBV29-1 to TRBJ1-4, with D maybe TRBD1 (5 bases). The germline V gene has CDR1 SQVTM and CDR2 ANQGSEA. V was cut by 4 bases and J by 8 bases, with 20 bases left in between. This CDR3 region has 15 residues. The CDR3 loop is CSVGIGGRGGEKLFF. The CDR3 DNA reads as TGCAGCGTTGGCATCGGAGGGAGGGGTGGGGAAAAACTGTTTTTT.